This TCR beta chain was found in a study of molecular identifiers for immune sequencing clone quantification. Overall study results and limits: A shared barcode on identical TCR molecules could lead to underestimated sizes for highly expanded clones.

CDR1 and CDR2 from the germline V gene are LGHNA and YSLEER. This CDR3 comprises 15 residues. Deletions cut 2 bases from V and 6 bases from J, with 14 bases between. In this sample, this clonotype turned up a few times. Antigen: not known. TCRdb re-analysed the PCR reads in MiXCR, keeping a single row per CDR3 protein. This sample has 400,000 to 600,000 distinct CDR3 sequences, with 20% to 25% found just once. The sequenced material came from naive CD8+ T cells from blood, with Jurkat cell RNA spiked in. As for subset: FACS-sorted CD8+CD4-CCR7+CD45RA+ naive T cells. The clonotype comes from a human donor in good health. Some libraries in this study had Jurkat cell RNA spiked in. The chain employs TRBV4-3 and TRBJ2-1; the D is unclear. The CDR3 bases are TGCGCCAGCAGCCAATCCCGTTGGCTGCTCAATGAGCAGTTCTTC. Amino acid sequence: CASSQSRWLLNEQFF.